Listed below are T cell receptor beta chains from one sample, sequenced in a study of blood T cell repertoires in COVID-19. Using immunoSEQ multiplex PCR, the repertoire was profiled, and TCRdb retains in-frame clones only, with some absent. This table has about 150,000 clones, around nine tenths appearing once. Sequenced: peripheral blood. Receptors originate from a human donor in a cohort sampled during active COVID-19. Both conserved end residues are part of each CDR3. A D gene is named only where the DNA matches it firmly. Clone size is given for some rows only: seen once, a few or many times, or a class if the clone is expanded.

j_call: TRBJ2-3
v_call: TRBV7-9
clone_size: NA
d_call: NA
cdr3_nt: TGTGCCAGCAGCTTTCTCGCAGGCGATACGCAGTATTTT
cdr3_aa: CASSFLAGDTQYF

j_call: TRBJ2-1
v_call: TRBV7-2
clone_size: NA
d_call: TRBD2
cdr3_nt: TGTGCCAGCAGCCCCCGTGGTCTAGCGGGGGGTATTGAGCAGTTCTTC
cdr3_aa: CASSPRGLAGGIEQFF

j_call: TRBJ1-3
v_call: TRBV6-5
clone_size: NA
d_call: NA
cdr3_nt: TGTGCCAGCAGCCTTCAGACAATATCTGGAAACACCATATATTTT
cdr3_aa: CASSLQTISGNTIYF

j_call: TRBJ1-6
v_call: TRBV9
clone_size: NA
d_call: NA
cdr3_nt: TGTGCCAGCAGCCGGGGGGGAGGGTCACCCCTCCACTTT
cdr3_aa: CASSRGGGSPLHF

j_call: TRBJ1-4
v_call: TRBV12-5
clone_size: NA
d_call: NA
cdr3_nt: TGTGCTAGTGGTTCGTTAGGTGGGTTACAGGCAACTAATGAAAAACTGTTTTTT
cdr3_aa: CASGSLGGLQATNEKLFF

j_call: TRBJ2-3
v_call: TRBV10-2
clone_size: NA
d_call: NA
cdr3_nt: TGCGCCAGCAGTCCGAGGGAATGGTTCCCCGATACGCAGTATTTT
cdr3_aa: CASSPREWFPDTQYF

j_call: TRBJ2-7
v_call: TRBV12-3/TRBV12-4
clone_size: NA
d_call: NA
cdr3_nt: TGTGCCAGCAGTATGACTGAATACGAGCAGTACTTC
cdr3_aa: CASSMTEYEQYF

j_call: TRBJ2-7
v_call: TRBV7-9
clone_size: NA
d_call: NA
cdr3_nt: TGTGCCAGCAGCTTAGACAGCATTATCGAAAAACCACGGTTC
cdr3_aa: CASSLDSIIEKPRF

j_call: TRBJ2-7
v_call: TRBV7-9
clone_size: few
d_call: TRBD2
cdr3_nt: TGTGCCAGCAGCTTTGCCCTAGCGGCTTCCTACGAGCAGTACTTC
cdr3_aa: CASSFALAASYEQYF

j_call: TRBJ2-5
v_call: TRBV7-9
clone_size: NA
d_call: TRBD1
cdr3_nt: TGTGCCAGCAGCTTAGTTCGGCAGGGGGCTGGGGAGACCCAGTACTTC
cdr3_aa: CASSLVRQGAGETQYF

j_call: TRBJ1-2
v_call: TRBV19
clone_size: NA
d_call: NA
cdr3_nt: TGTGCCAGTAGTATAGGACAGTTCAACTATGGCTACACCTTC
cdr3_aa: CASSIGQFNYGYTF

j_call: TRBJ2-5
v_call: TRBV5-1
clone_size: NA
d_call: NA
cdr3_nt: TGCGCCAGCAGCTCATTCAGGGAGGTGACCCAGTACTTC
cdr3_aa: CASSSFREVTQYF

j_call: TRBJ1-3
v_call: TRBV12-2
clone_size: NA
d_call: NA
cdr3_nt: TGTGCAAGTCGCTTACAGGGAAGCCCCCTCTTTTCTGGAAACACCATATATTTT
cdr3_aa: CASRLQGSPLFSGNTIYF

j_call: TRBJ2-1
v_call: TRBV9
clone_size: NA
d_call: NA
cdr3_nt: TGTGCCAGCAGCGTAGGGGAGCGTTACAATGAGCAGTTCTTC
cdr3_aa: CASSVGERYNEQFF

j_call: TRBJ2-3
v_call: TRBV7-8
clone_size: NA
d_call: NA
cdr3_nt: TGTGCCAGCAGACCCCGCCGGTTTTCCACCACAGATACGCAGTATTTT
cdr3_aa: CASRPRRFSTTDTQYF

j_call: TRBJ2-5
v_call: TRBV27
clone_size: NA
d_call: TRBD2
cdr3_nt: TGTGCCAGCAGTTTACTCCTAGCGGGGGGGCCCGAGACCCAGTACTTC
cdr3_aa: CASSLLLAGGPETQYF

j_call: TRBJ2-1
v_call: TRBV7-2
clone_size: NA
d_call: NA
cdr3_nt: TGTGCCAGCAGCTTAGCGGGGGCTCTGGGGAATGAGCAGTTCTTC
cdr3_aa: CASSLAGALGNEQFF

j_call: TRBJ1-1
v_call: TRBV10-1
clone_size: NA
d_call: TRBD1
cdr3_nt: TGCGCCAGCAGTGAAAGACAGGGGAATGAAGCTTTCTTT
cdr3_aa: CASSERQGNEAFF

j_call: TRBJ2-2
v_call: TRBV9
clone_size: NA
d_call: NA
cdr3_nt: TGTGCCAGCAGCGTAGGGGGGCGAAACACCGGGGAGCTGTTTTTT
cdr3_aa: CASSVGGRNTGELFF

j_call: TRBJ2-2
v_call: TRBV11-2
clone_size: once
d_call: TRBD1
cdr3_nt: TGTGCCAGCAGCTTAGGACGGACAGGGAAGACCGGGGAGCTGTTTTTT
cdr3_aa: CASSLGRTGKTGELFF

j_call: TRBJ2-2
v_call: TRBV5-1
clone_size: NA
d_call: NA
cdr3_nt: TGCGCCAGCAGCTTGTCAGGGCAGCCCGGGGAGCTGTTTTTT
cdr3_aa: CASSLSGQPGELFF

j_call: TRBJ2-3
v_call: TRBV7-3
clone_size: NA
d_call: NA
cdr3_nt: TGTGCCAGCAGCTTACTTGGCGGGGTCTTAAGCACAGATACGCAGTATTTT
cdr3_aa: CASSLLGGVLSTDTQYF

j_call: TRBJ1-5
v_call: TRBV5-6
clone_size: NA
d_call: TRBD1
cdr3_nt: TGTGCCAGCAGTTCCGGGACAGGTTCCAATCAGCCCCAGCATTTT
cdr3_aa: CASSSGTGSNQPQHF

j_call: TRBJ1-1
v_call: TRBV4-1
clone_size: NA
d_call: TRBD1
cdr3_nt: TGCGCCAGCAGCCACAACTACAGGGGATGGACTGAAGCTTTCTTT
cdr3_aa: CASSHNYRGWTEAFF

j_call: TRBJ1-1
v_call: TRBV6-2/TRBV6-3
clone_size: once
d_call: TRBD1
cdr3_nt: TGTGCCAGCAGCCGCTTGGCAGGGGGCACTGAAGCTTTCTTT
cdr3_aa: CASSRLAGGTEAFF

j_call: TRBJ1-1
v_call: TRBV14
clone_size: once
d_call: TRBD1
cdr3_nt: TGTGCCAGCAGCTCCACAGGGGCCACTGAAGCTTTCTTT
cdr3_aa: CASSSTGATEAFF

j_call: TRBJ1-2
v_call: TRBV6-5
clone_size: NA
d_call: TRBD1
cdr3_nt: TGTGCCAGCACCGTGGACAGGGTGTCTGGCTACACCTTC
cdr3_aa: CASTVDRVSGYTF

j_call: TRBJ2-3
v_call: TRBV29-1
clone_size: NA
d_call: TRBD2
cdr3_nt: TGCAGCGTTAGCGGGGGCCGATCTAGCACAGATACGCAGTATTTT
cdr3_aa: CSVSGGRSSTDTQYF

j_call: TRBJ1-1
v_call: TRBV3-1/TRBV3-2
clone_size: NA
d_call: NA
cdr3_nt: TGTGCCAGCACCAACAGGGAATCTAACACTGAAGCTTTCTTT
cdr3_aa: CASTNRESNTEAFF

j_call: TRBJ2-3
v_call: TRBV4-1
clone_size: once
d_call: TRBD1
cdr3_nt: TGCGCCAGCAGCCAAGGGGACAGGAGCACAGATACGCAGTATTTT
cdr3_aa: CASSQGDRSTDTQYF

j_call: TRBJ2-7
v_call: TRBV3-1/TRBV3-2
clone_size: NA
d_call: TRBD1
cdr3_nt: TGTGCCAGCAGCCATAAAGCCGGGACAGCCAGCTACGAGCAGTACTTC
cdr3_aa: CASSHKAGTASYEQYF

j_call: TRBJ2-7
v_call: TRBV7-2
clone_size: NA
d_call: NA
cdr3_nt: TGTGCCAGCAGCTTGGTCGCCGCGAGCTCCTACGAGCAGTACTTC
cdr3_aa: CASSLVAASSYEQYF

j_call: TRBJ2-7
v_call: TRBV7-6
clone_size: NA
d_call: TRBD2
cdr3_nt: TGTGCCAGCAGCTCCCGGAGGGGGACTAGGGGTGAGCAGTACTTC
cdr3_aa: CASSSRRGTRGEQYF

j_call: TRBJ2-5
v_call: TRBV5-6
clone_size: NA
d_call: NA
cdr3_nt: TGTGCCAGCAGCTATGATAGCGAAGAGACCCAGTACTTC
cdr3_aa: CASSYDSEETQYF

j_call: TRBJ2-1
v_call: TRBV5-8
clone_size: NA
d_call: TRBD1
cdr3_nt: TGTGCCAGCAGCACCTGGACAGGGCCCTACAATGAGCAGTTCTTC
cdr3_aa: CASSTWTGPYNEQFF

j_call: TRBJ2-3
v_call: TRBV27
clone_size: NA
d_call: TRBD1
cdr3_nt: TGTGCCAGCAACCCCCAGGGGGTTTGGGGCACAGATACGCAGTATTTT
cdr3_aa: CASNPQGVWGTDTQYF

j_call: TRBJ1-1
v_call: TRBV7-9
clone_size: NA
d_call: TRBD1
cdr3_nt: TGTGCCAGCAGCTTGAGGGGGCGGGGAGCTTTCTTT
cdr3_aa: CASSLRGRGAFF

j_call: TRBJ1-1
v_call: TRBV2
clone_size: NA
d_call: NA
cdr3_nt: TGTGCCACAACGTCGGGGGTGGACACTGAAGCTTTCTTT
cdr3_aa: CATTSGVDTEAFF

j_call: TRBJ2-2
v_call: TRBV4-2
clone_size: NA
d_call: NA
cdr3_nt: TGTGCCAGCAGCCAAGGGGCTGCGAACACCGGGGAGCTGTTTTTT
cdr3_aa: CASSQGAANTGELFF

j_call: TRBJ1-2
v_call: TRBV7-9
clone_size: NA
d_call: NA
cdr3_nt: TGTGCCAGCAGCTGGGACTATCGAAACACCTTC
cdr3_aa: CASSWDYRNTF

j_call: TRBJ2-7
v_call: TRBV7-3
clone_size: NA
d_call: TRBD1
cdr3_nt: TGTGCCAGCAGCGCGACAGGGTCCTACGAGCAGTACTTC
cdr3_aa: CASSATGSYEQYF

j_call: TRBJ1-4
v_call: TRBV9
clone_size: NA
d_call: NA
cdr3_nt: TGTGCCAGCAGCGTAGGAATGTCCACAGGGACTAATGAAAAACTGTTTTTT
cdr3_aa: CASSVGMSTGTNEKLFF

j_call: TRBJ2-3
v_call: TRBV19
clone_size: NA
d_call: TRBD2
cdr3_nt: TGTGCCAGTACCGGGACTAGCGGGGGGCACCCTAGCACAGATACGCAGTATTTT
cdr3_aa: CASTGTSGGHPSTDTQYF

j_call: TRBJ2-7
v_call: TRBV5-5
clone_size: NA
d_call: TRBD1
cdr3_nt: TGTGCCAGCACCTTATCCGGGACAGGGACCTACGAGCAGTACTTC
cdr3_aa: CASTLSGTGTYEQYF

j_call: TRBJ1-2
v_call: TRBV7-9
clone_size: NA
d_call: TRBD1
cdr3_nt: TGTGCCAGCACCCCCCCCGGGACAGGGGCCTATGGCTACACCTTC
cdr3_aa: CASTPPGTGAYGYTF

j_call: TRBJ2-7
v_call: TRBV6-5
clone_size: NA
d_call: NA
cdr3_nt: TGTGCCAGCAGTTACTCCCACAGGTCCCACGAGCAGTACTTC
cdr3_aa: CASSYSHRSHEQYF

j_call: TRBJ1-2
v_call: TRBV30
clone_size: NA
d_call: TRBD1
cdr3_nt: TGTGCCTGGGGACAGGGCGCAGGCTACACCTTC
cdr3_aa: CAWGQGAGYTF